Shown below are 5 T cell receptor beta chains from a single sample sequenced in a study of cytomegalovirus exposure and HLA in healthy donors. The PCR employed 60 Vbeta primers together with 13 Jbeta primers. Data came from immunoSEQ multiplex PCR; TCRdb stores just in-frame clones and leaves some out. The table records about 90,000 clones, around 76% of them present only once. Input material: PBMCs. These receptors came from a man aged 25 to 40 in good health and CMV-seronegative.

This clone has a handful of counts. In DNA form, the CDR3 reads TGTGCCAGCAGCTTGGTGGGTCCCGAGGCACCCCTCCACTTT. As protein: CASSLVGPEAPLHF. The chain couples TRBV5-6 to TRBJ1-6; no clear D. The CDR3 has 14 residues. With 0 bases removed from V and 11 bases from J, the gap between germline ends came to 12 bases. The V gene's germline CDR1 is SGHDT and CDR2 YYEEEE.

The gene calls are TRBV7-2 and TRBJ2-7; 8 bases are shared with TRBD2. In germline, CDR1 is SGHTA, CDR2 FQGNSA. Trimming took 1 base from V and 4 from J; bases not matched to a gene: 12. This CDR3 region has 17 residues. In DNA, the CDR3 is TGTGCCAGCAGCTTAGGATTAGCGGGGAGGTCTTCATACGAGCAGTACTTC. Translating it yields CASSLGLAGRSSYEQYF.

The chain has TRBV7-2 and TRBJ1-1; TRBD1 aligns across 7 bases. The germline V gene encodes CDR1 SGHTA and CDR2 FQGNSA. This CDR3 contains 13 residues. The J segment lost 3 bases and the V segment lost 3 bases, leaving 1 base of the junction unmatched. DNA of the CDR3: TGTGCCAGCAGCTTCACAGGGGACACTGAAGCTTTCTTT. Translating it yields CASSFTGDTEAFF.

This clone appeared once. The V and J genes are TRBV30 and TRBJ1-6; tentatively, D is TRBD1 (6 bases). Trimming removed 3 bases from V and 9 bases from J, with 18 bases in between. Germline values: CDR1 GTSNPN, CDR2 SVGIG (reference sequence). This CDR3 spans 15 amino acids. The CDR3 DNA reads as TGTGCCTGGAGGGTCTCCAGGGGTTGTAGTTCACCCCTCCACTTT. Its protein is CAWRVSRGCSSPLHF.

V usage is TRBV18 and J usage is TRBJ1-1, with no clear D. Germline-derived CDR1 and CDR2 are KGHSH and LQKENI. The CDR3 is made up of 15 amino acids. V was clipped by 2 bases and J by 5 bases, with 15 bases between them. CDR3 DNA: TGTGCCAGCTCACCAGGAGCCAGACCATGGACTGAAGCTTTCTTT. It is translated as CASSPGARPWTEAFF.